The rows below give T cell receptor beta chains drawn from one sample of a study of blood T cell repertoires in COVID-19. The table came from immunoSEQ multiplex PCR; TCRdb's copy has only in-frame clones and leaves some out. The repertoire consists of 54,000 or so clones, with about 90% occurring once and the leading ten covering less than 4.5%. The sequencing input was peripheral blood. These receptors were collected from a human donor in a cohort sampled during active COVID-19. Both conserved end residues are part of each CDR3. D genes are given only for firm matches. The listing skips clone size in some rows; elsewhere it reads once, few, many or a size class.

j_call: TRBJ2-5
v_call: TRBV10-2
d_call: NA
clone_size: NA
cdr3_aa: CASSEVPQETQYF
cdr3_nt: TGCGCCAGCAGTGAGGTCCCGCAAGAGACCCAGTACTTC

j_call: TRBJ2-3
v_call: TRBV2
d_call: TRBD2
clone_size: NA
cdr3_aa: CASRAGGGPLYTQYF
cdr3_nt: TGTGCCAGCAGGGCGGGGGGCGGTCCTTTGTATACGCAGTATTTT

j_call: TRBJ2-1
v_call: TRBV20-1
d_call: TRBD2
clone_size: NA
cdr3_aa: CSASSGGKRALGQFF
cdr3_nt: TGCAGTGCTAGTTCGGGGGGGAAGAGGGCCTTGGGGCAGTTCTTC

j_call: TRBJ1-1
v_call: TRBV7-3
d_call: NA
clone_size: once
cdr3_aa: CASSLYQATEAFF
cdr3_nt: TGTGCCAGCAGCTTATATCAGGCCACTGAAGCTTTCTTT

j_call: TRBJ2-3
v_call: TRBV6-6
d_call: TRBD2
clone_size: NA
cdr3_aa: CASSLRSGADTQYF
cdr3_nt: TGTGCCAGCAGCCTACGGAGCGGGGCTGATACGCAGTATTTT

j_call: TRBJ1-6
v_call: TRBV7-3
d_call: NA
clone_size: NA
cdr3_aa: CASSLIGDEISPLHF
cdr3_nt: TGTGCCAGCAGCTTAATAGGGGATGAGATTTCACCCCTCCACTTT

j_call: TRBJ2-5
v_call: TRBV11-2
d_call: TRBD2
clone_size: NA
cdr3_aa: CASSRGRGGAGETQYF
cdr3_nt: TGTGCCAGCAGCCGCGGCCGGGGAGGGGCCGGTGAGACCCAGTACTTC

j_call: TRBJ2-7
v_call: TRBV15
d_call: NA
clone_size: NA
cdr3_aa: CATSTQSGYEQYF
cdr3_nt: TGTGCCACCAGCACCCAAAGCGGCTACGAGCAGTACTTC

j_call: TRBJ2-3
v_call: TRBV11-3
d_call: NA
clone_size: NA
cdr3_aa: CASSLVMTDTQYF
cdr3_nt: TGTGCCAGCAGCTTAGTTATGACAGATACGCAGTATTTT

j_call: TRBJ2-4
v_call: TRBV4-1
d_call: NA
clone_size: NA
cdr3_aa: CASSQDRGGVDIQYF
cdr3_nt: TGCGCCAGCAGCCAAGATCGAGGGGGGGTGGACATTCAGTACTTC

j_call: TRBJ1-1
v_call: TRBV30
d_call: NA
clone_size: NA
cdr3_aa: CAWRTQEYTEAFF
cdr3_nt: TGTGCCTGGAGGACACAGGAGTACACTGAAGCTTTCTTT

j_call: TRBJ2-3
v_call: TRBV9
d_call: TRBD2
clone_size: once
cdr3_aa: CASSVLADTDTQYF
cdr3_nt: TGTGCCAGCAGCGTACTAGCGGACACAGATACGCAGTATTTT

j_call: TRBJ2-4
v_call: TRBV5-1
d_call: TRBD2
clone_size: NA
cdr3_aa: CASSLGGSEGYIQYF
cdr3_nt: TGCGCCAGCAGCTTGGGCGGGAGTGAAGGGTACATTCAGTACTTC

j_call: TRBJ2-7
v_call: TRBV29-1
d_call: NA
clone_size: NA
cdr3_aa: CSVRLDSSYEQYF
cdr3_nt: TGCAGCGTTAGATTAGACAGCTCCTACGAGCAGTACTTC

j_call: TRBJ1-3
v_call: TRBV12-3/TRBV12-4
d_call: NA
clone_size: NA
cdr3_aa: CASSWRFGNTIYF
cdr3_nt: TGTGCCAGCAGTTGGAGGTTTGGAAACACCATATATTTT

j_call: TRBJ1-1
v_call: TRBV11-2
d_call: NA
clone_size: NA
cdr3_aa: CASSLGNRETEAFF
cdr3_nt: TGTGCCAGCAGCTTGGGCAATAGGGAGACTGAAGCTTTCTTT

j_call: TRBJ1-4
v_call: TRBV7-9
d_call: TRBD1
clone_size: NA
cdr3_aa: CASSLVQGTNEKLFF
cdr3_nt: TGTGCCAGCAGCTTAGTACAGGGGACTAATGAAAAACTGTTTTTT

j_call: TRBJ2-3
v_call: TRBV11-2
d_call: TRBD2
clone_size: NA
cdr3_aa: CASSFNSGSSDTQYF
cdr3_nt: TGTGCCAGCAGCTTCAATAGCGGGAGTTCAGATACGCAGTATTTT

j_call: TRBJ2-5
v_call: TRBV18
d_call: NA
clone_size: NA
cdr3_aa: CASSPGLQETQYF
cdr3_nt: TGTGCCAGCTCACCCGGTTTACAAGAGACCCAGTACTTC

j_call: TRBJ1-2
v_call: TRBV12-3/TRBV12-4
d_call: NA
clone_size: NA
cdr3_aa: CASSLVAGDGYTF
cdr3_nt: TGTGCCAGCAGTTTAGTTGCAGGTGATGGCTACACCTTC

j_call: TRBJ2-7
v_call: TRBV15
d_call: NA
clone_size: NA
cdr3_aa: CATSRDFPGYEQYF
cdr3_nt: TGTGCCACCAGCAGAGATTTCCCGGGCTACGAGCAGTACTTC

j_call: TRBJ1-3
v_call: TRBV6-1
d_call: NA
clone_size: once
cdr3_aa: CASSEYGDPGNTIYF
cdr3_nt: TGTGCCAGCAGTGAATACGGAGATCCTGGAAACACCATATATTTT

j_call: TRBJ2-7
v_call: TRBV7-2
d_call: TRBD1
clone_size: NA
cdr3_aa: CASSLQQGATYEQYF
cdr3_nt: TGTGCCAGCAGCCTCCAACAGGGGGCCACCTACGAGCAGTACTTC

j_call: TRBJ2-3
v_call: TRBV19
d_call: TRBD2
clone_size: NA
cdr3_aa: CASSIRAGGADTQYF
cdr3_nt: TGTGCCAGTAGTATTCGGGCGGGGGGGGCAGATACGCAGTATTTT

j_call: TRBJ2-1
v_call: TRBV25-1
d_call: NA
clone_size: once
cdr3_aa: CASSESPNSDEQFF
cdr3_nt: TGTGCCAGCAGTGAATCGCCCAATTCGGATGAGCAGTTCTTC

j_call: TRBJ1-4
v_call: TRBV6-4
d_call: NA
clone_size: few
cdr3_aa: CASSDSEDRGDEKLFF
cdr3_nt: TGTGCCAGCAGTGACTCAGAGGACAGAGGTGACGAAAAACTGTTTTTT

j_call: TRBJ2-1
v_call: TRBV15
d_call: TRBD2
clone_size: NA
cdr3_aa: CATSTRTSGRAGEQFF
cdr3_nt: TGTGCCACCAGCACTCGGACTAGCGGGAGGGCGGGTGAGCAGTTCTTC

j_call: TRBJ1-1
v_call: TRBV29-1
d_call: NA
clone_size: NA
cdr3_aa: CSVVSQVNTEAFF
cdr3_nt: TGCAGCGTTGTTTCCCAGGTGAACACTGAAGCTTTCTTT

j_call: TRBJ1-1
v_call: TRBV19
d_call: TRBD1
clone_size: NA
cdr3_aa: CASRPLSLQGLNTEAFF
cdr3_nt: TGTGCCAGTAGACCTCTCTCTCTACAGGGGCTGAACACTGAAGCTTTCTTT

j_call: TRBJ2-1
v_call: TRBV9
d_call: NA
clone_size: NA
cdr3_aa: CASSVGGDRNNEQFF
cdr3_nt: TGTGCCAGCAGCGTAGGGGGGGACAGAAACAATGAGCAGTTCTTC

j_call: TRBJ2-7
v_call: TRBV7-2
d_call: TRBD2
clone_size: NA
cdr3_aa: CASSLGGLAVGYEQYF
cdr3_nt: TGTGCCAGCAGCTTAGGAGGACTAGCGGTTGGTTACGAGCAGTACTTC

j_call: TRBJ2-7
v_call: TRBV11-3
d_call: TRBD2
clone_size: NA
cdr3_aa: CASSLPGLAVYEQYF
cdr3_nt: TGTGCCAGCAGCTTACCCGGACTAGCGGTTTACGAGCAGTACTTC

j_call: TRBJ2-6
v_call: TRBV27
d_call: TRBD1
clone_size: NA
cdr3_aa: CASNSGQGLPGANVLTF
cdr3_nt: TGTGCCAGCAACTCGGGACAGGGTCTCCCCGGGGCCAACGTCCTGACTTTC

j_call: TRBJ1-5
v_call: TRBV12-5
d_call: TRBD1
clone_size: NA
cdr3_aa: CASGLEIRTGGQLVSNQPQHF
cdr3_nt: TGTGCTAGTGGTTTGGAGATACGGACAGGGGGACAGTTGGTTAGCAATCAGCCCCAGCATTTT

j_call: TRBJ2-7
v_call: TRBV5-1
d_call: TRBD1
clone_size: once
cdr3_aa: CASRVRTGPYEQYF
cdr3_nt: TGCGCCAGCAGGGTCAGGACAGGACCCTACGAGCAGTACTTC

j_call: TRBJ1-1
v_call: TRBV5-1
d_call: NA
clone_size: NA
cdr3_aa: CASSLRPGQTMNTEAFF
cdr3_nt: TGCGCCAGCAGCTTGCGTCCAGGGCAAACCATGAACACTGAAGCTTTCTTT